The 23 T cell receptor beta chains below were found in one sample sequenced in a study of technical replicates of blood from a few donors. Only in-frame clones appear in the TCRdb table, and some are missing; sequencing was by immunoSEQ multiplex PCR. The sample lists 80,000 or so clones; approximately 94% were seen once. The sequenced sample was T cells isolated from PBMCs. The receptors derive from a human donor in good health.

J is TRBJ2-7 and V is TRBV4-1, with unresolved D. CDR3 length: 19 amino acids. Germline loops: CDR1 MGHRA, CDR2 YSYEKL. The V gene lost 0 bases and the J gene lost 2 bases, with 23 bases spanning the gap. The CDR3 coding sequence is TGCGCCAGCAGCCAAGATCCCCGCCTCGACTCGCCCAAACCCTACGAGCAGTACTTC. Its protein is CASSQDPRLDSPKPYEQYF.

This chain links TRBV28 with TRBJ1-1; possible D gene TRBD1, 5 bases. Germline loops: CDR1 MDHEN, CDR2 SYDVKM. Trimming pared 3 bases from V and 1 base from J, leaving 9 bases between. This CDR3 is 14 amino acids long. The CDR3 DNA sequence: TGTGCCAGCAGTTTTTCAGGGCCGAACACTGAAGCTTTCTTT. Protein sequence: CASSFSGPNTEAFF.

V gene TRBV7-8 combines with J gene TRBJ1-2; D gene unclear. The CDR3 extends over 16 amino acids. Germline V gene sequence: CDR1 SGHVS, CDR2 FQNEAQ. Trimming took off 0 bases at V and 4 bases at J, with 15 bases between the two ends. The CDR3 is CASSLASTSPFYGYTF. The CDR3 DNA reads TGTGCCAGCAGCTTAGCGTCTACCTCGCCCTTCTATGGCTACACCTTC.

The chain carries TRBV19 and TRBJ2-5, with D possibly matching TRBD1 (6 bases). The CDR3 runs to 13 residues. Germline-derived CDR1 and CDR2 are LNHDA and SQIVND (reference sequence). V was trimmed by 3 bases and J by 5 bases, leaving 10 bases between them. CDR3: CASSMFRGETQYF. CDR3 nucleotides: TGTGCCAGTAGTATGTTTAGGGGGGAGACCCAGTACTTC.

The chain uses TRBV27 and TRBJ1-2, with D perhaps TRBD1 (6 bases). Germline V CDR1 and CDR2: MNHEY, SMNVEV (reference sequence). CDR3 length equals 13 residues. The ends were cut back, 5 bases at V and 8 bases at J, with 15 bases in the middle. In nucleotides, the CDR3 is TGTGCCAGCAGTCCAACCAGGGGCTCGGGCTACACCTTC. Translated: CASSPTRGSGYTF.

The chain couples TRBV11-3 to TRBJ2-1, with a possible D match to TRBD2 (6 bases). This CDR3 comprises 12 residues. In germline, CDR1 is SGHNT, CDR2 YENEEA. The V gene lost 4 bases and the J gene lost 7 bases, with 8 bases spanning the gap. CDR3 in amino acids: CASSYSGNEQFF. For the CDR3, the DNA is TGTGCCAGCAGCTATAGCGGAAATGAGCAGTTCTTC.

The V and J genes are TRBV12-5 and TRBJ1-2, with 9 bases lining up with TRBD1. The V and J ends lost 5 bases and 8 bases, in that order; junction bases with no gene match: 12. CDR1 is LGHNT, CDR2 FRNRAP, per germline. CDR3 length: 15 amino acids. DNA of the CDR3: TGTGCTAGTGGTCTAAACCGGGACAGGGATGAGGGCTACACCTTC. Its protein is CASGLNRDRDEGYTF.

CDR3 sequence: CASSMGPRVEAFF. CDR3 nucleotide sequence: TGTGCCAGTAGTATGGGGCCCCGGGTTGAAGCTTTCTTT. This chain joins TRBV19 and TRBJ1-1; tentatively, D is TRBD1 (5 bases). V lost 3 bases, J lost 7 bases, and 12 bases lay in between. The germline V gene has CDR1 LNHDA and CDR2 SQIVND (reference sequence). The CDR3 has 13 amino acids.

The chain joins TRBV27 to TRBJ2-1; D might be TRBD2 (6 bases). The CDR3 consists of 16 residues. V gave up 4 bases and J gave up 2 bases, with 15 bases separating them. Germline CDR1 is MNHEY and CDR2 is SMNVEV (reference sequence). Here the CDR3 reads CASSSLAITPYNEQFF. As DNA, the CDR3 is TGTGCCAGCAGTTCTCTAGCGATAACCCCCTACAATGAGCAGTTCTTC.

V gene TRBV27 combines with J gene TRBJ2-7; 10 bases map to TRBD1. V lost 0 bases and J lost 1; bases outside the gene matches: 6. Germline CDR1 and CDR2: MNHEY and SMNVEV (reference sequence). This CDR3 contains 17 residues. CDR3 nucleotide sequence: TGTGCCAGCAGTTTATCCTTCCCGGGACAGGGGTCCTACGAGCAGTACTTC. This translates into CASSLSFPGQGSYEQYF.

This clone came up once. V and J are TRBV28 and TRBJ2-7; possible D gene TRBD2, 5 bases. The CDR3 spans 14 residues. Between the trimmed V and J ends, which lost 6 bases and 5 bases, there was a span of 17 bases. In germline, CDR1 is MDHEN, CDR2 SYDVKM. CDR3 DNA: TGTGCCAGCAGCCTCTACACCCCCGGGGACGAGCAGTACTTC. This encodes CASSLYTPGDEQYF.

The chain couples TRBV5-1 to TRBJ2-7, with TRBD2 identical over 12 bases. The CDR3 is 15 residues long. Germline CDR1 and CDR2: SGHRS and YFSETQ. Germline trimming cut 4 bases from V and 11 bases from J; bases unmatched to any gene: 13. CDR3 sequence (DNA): TGCGCCAGCAGCCCTGGGACTAGCGGGCGGGTTTGGGAGTACTTC. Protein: CASSPGTSGRVWEYF.

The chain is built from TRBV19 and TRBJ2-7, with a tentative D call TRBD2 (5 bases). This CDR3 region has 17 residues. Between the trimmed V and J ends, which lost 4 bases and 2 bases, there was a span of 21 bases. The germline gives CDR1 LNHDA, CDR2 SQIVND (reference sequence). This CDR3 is CASSRIKPGIPTYEQYF. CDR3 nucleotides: TGTGCCAGTAGTAGGATCAAACCCGGGATCCCAACCTACGAGCAGTACTTC.

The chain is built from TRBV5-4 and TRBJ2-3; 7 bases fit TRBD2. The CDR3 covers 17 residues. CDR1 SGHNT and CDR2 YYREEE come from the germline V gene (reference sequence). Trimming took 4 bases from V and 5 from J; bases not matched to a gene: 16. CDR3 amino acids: CASSQPKAGDRKDTQYF. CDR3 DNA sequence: TGTGCCAGCAGCCAACCTAAGGCGGGAGACCGCAAAGATACGCAGTATTTT. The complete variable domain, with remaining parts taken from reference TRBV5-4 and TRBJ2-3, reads ETGVTQSPTHLIKTRGQQVTLRCSSQSGHNTVSWYQQALGQGPQFIFQYYREEENGRGNFPPRFSGLQFPNYSSELNVNALELDDSALYLCASSQPKAGDRKDTQYFGPGTRLTVL.

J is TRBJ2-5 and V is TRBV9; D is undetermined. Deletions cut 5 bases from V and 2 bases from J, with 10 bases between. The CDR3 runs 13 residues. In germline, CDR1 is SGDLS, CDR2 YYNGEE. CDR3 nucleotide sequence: TGTGCCAGCAGTCGTAGCTTACAAGAGACCCAGTACTTC. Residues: CASSRSLQETQYF.

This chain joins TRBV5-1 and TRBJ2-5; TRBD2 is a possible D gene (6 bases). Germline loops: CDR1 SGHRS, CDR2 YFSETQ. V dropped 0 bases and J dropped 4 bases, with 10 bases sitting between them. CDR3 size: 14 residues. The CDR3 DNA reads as TGCGCCAGCAGCTTGGTAGGAGGGGTAGAGACCCAGTACTTC. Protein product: CASSLVGGVETQYF. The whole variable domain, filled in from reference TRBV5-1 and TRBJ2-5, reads KAGVTQTPRYLIKTRGQQVTLSCSPISGHRSVSWYQQTPGQGLQFLFEYFSETQRNKGNFPGRFSGRQFSNSRSEMNVSTLELGDSALYLCASSLVGGVETQYFGPGTRLLVL.

This chain's CDR3 is CASSLEAGAIFDYTF. CDR3 DNA: TGTGCCAGCAGCTTAGAGGCAGGGGCGATATTCGACTACACCTTC. The chain has TRBV11-2 and TRBJ1-2, with a weak D call TRBD1 (6 bases). Germline V gives CDR1 SGHAT, CDR2 FQNNGV. The CDR3 covers 15 residues. V was trimmed by 0 bases and J by 10 bases, leaving 18 bases between them.

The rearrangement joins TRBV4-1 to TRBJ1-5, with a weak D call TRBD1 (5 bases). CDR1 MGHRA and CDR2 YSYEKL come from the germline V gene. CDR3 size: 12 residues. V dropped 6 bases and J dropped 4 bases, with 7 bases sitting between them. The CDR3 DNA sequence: TGCGCCAGCAGTTCAGGGAATCAGCCCCAGCATTTT. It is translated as CASSSGNQPQHF.

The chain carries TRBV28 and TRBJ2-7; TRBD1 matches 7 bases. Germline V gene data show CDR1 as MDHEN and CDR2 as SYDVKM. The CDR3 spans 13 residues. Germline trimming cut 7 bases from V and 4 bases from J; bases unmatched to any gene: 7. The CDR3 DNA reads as TGTGCCAGCAATCTGGGACAGAGATACGAGCAGTACTTC. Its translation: CASNLGQRYEQYF.

CDR3: CASSFLAGGIDNEQFF. In nucleotides, the CDR3 is TGTGCCAGCAGCTTCCTAGCGGGAGGGATAGACAATGAGCAGTTCTTC. The chain uses TRBV5-6 and TRBJ2-1; 12 bases agree with TRBD2. V trimming: 2 bases; J trimming: 5 bases; junction bases outside the gene matches: 5. From germline, CDR1 is SGHDT and CDR2 YYEEEE. This CDR3 has 16 residues.

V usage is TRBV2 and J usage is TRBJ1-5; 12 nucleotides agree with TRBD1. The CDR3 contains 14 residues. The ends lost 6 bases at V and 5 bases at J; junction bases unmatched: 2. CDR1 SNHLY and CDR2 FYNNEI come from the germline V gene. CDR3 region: CASRGTGGHQPQHF. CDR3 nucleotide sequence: TGTGCCAGCAGGGGGACAGGGGGCCATCAGCCCCAGCATTTT.

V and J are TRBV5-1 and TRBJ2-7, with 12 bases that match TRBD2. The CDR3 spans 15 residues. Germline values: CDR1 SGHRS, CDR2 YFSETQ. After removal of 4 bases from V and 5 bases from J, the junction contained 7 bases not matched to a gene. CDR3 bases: TGCGCCAGCAGCCCTAGACTAGCGGGAGCGGACGAGCAGTACTTC. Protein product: CASSPRLAGADEQYF.

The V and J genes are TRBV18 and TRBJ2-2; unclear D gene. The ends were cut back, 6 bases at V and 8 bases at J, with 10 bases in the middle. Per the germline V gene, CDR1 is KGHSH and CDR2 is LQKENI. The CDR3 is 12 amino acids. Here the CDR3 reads CASSSSGGELFF. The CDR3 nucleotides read TGTGCCAGCTCTTCCTCAGGAGGGGAGCTGTTTTTT.